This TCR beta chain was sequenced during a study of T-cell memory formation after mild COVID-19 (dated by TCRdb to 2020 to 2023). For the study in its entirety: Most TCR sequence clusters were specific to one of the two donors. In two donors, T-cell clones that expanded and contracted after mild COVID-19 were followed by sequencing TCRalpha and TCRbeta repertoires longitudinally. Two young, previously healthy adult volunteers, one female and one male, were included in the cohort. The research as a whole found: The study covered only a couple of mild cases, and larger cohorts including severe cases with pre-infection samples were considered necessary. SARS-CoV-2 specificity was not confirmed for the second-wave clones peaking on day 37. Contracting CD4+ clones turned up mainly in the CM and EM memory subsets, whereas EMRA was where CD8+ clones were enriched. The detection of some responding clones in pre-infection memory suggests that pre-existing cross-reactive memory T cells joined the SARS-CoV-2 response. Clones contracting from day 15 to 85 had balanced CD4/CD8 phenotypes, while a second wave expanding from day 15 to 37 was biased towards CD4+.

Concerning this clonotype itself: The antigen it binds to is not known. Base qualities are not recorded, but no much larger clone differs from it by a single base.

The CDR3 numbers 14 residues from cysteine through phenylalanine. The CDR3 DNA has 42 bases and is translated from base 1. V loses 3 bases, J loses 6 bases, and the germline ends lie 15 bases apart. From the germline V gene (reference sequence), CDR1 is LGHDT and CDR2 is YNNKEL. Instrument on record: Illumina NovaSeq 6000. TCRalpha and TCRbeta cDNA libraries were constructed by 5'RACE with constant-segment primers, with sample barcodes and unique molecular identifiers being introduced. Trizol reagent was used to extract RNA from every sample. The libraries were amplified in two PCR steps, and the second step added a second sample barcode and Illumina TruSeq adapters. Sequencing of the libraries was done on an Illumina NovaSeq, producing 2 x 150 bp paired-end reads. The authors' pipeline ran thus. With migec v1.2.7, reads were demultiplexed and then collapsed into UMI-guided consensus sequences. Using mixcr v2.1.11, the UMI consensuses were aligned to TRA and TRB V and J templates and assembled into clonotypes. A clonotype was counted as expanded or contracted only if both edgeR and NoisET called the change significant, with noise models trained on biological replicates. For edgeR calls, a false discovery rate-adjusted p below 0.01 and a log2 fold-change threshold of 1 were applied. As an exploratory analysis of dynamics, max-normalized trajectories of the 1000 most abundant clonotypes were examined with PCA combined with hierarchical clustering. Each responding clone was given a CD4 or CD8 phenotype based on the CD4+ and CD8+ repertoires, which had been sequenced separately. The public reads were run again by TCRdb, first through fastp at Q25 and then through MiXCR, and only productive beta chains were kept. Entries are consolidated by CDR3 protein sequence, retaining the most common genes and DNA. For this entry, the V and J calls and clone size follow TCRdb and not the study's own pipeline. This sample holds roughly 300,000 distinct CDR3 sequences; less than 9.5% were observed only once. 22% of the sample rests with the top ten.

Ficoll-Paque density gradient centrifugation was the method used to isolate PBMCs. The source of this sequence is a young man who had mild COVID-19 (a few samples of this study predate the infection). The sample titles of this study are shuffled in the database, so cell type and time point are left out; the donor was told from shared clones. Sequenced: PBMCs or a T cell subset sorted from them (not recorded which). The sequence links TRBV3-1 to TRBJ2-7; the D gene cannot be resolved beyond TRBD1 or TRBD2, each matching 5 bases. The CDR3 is CASSQSGGPGEQYF. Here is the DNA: TGTGCCAGCAGCCAGTCTGGGGGTCCGGGCGAGCAGTACTTC.